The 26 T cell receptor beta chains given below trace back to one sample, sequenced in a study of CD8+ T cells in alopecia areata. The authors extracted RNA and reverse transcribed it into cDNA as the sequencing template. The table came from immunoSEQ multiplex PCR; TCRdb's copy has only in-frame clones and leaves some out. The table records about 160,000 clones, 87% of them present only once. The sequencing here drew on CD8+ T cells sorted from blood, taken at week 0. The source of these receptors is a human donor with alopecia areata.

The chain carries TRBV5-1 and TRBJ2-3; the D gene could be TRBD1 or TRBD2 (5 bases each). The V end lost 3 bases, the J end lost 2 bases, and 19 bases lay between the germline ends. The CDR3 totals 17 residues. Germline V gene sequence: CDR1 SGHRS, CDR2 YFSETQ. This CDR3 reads CASSWSVSGLDTDTQYF. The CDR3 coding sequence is TGCGCCAGCAGCTGGAGTGTATCGGGGCTAGACACAGATACGCAGTATTTT.

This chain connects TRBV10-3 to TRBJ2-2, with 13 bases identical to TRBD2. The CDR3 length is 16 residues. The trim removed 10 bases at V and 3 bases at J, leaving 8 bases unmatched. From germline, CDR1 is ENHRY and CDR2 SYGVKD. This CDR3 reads CATWTSGSRDTGELFF. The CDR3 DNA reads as TGTGCCACGTGGACTAGCGGGAGCCGGGACACCGGGGAGCTGTTTTTT.

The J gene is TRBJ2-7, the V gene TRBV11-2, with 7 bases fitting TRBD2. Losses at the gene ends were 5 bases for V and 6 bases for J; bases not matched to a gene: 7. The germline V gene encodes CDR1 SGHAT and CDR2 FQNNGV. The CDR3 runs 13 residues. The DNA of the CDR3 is TGTGCCAGCAGCGGACGGGAGGTCTCCGAGCAGTACTTC. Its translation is CASSGREVSEQYF.

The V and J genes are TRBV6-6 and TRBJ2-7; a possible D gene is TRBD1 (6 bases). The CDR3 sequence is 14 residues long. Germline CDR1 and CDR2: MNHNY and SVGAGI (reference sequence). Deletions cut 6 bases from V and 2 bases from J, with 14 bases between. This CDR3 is CASRRTGSPYEQYF. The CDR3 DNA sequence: TGTGCCAGCAGACGAACAGGGTCCCCCTACGAGCAGTACTTC.

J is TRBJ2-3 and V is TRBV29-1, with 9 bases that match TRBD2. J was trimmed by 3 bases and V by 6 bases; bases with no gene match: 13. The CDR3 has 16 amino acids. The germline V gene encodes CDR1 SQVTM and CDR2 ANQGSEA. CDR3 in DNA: TGCAGCGTGGGCCTCCCCCGGACTAGCGTAACAGATACGCAGTATTTT. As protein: CSVGLPRTSVTDTQYF.

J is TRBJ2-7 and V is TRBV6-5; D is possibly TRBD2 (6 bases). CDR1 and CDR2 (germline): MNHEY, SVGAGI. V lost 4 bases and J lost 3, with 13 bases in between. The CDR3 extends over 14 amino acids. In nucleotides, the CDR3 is TGTGCCAGCAGTTTGGGGGACTCCATCTACGAGCAGTACTTC. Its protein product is CASSLGDSIYEQYF.

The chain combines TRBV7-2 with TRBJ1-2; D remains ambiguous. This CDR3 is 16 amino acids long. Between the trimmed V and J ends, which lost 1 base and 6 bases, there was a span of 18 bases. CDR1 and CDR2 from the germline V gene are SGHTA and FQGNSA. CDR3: CASSLVPFEEENGYTF. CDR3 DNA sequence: TGTGCCAGCAGCTTAGTACCCTTCGAAGAGGAAAATGGCTACACCTTC.

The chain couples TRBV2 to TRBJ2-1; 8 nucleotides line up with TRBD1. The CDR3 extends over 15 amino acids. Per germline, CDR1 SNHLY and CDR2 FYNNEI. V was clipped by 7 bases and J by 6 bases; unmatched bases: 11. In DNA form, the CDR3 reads TGTGCCAGCAAACTCGCAGGGGGCGGTATCAATGAGCAGTTCTTC. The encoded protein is CASKLAGGGINEQFF.

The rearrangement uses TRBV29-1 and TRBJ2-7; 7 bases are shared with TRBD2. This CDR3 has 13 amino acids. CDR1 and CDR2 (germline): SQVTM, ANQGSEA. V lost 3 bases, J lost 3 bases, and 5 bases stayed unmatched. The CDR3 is CSVESSGNYEQYF. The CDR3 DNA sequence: TGCAGCGTTGAGTCTAGCGGAAACTACGAGCAGTACTTC.

CDR3 sequence: CASTTGYGTRNNEQFF. CDR3 nucleotide sequence: TGTGCCAGCACCACCGGGTACGGGACTAGAAACAATGAGCAGTTCTTC. The chain recombines TRBV6-6 with TRBJ2-1; 8 bases line up with TRBD2. The V segment lost 7 bases and the J segment 5 bases; nucleotides outside the gene matches: 13. The CDR3 runs to 16 residues. Germline lookup yields CDR1 MNHNY and CDR2 SVGAGI (reference sequence).

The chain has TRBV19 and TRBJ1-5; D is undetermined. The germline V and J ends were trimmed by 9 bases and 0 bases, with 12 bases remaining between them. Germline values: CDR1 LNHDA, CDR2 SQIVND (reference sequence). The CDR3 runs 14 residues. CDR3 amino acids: CASRSFGSNQPQHF. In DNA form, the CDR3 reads TGTGCCAGCCGTTCGTTCGGTAGCAATCAGCCCCAGCATTTT.

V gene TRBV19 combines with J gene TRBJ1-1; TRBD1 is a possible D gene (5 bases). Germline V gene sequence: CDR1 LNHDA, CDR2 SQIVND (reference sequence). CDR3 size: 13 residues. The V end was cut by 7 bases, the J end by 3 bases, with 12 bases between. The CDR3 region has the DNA TGTGCCAGTACGCGGGGGGGAGACACTGAAGCTTTCTTT. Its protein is CASTRGGDTEAFF.

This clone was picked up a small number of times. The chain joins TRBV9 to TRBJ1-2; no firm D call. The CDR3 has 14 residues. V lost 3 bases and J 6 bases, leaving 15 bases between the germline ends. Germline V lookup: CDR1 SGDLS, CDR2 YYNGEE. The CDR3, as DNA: TGTGCCAGCAGCGCCAGTGGGATGAGGGATGGCTACACCTTC. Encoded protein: CASSASGMRDGYTF.

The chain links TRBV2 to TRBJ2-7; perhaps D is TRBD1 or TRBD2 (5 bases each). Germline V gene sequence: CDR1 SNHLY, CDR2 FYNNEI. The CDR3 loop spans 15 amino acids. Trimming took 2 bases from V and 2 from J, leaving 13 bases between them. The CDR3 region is CASSERAGTPYEQYF. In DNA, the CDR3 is TGTGCCAGCAGTGAAAGGGCAGGGACCCCCTACGAGCAGTACTTC.

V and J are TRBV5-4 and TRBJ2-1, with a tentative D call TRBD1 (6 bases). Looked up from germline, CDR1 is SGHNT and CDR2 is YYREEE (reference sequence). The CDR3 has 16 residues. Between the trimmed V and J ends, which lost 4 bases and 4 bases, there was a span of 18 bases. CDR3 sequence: CASSGRQEGRYNEQFF. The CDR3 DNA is TGTGCCAGCAGCGGAAGACAGGAAGGAAGATACAATGAGCAGTTCTTC.

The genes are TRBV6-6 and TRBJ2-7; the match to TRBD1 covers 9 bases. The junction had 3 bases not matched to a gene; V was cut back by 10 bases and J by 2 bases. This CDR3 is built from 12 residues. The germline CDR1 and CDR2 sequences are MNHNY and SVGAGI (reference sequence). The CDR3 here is CATGDRAYEQYF. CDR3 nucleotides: TGTGCCACCGGGGACAGGGCCTACGAGCAGTACTTC.

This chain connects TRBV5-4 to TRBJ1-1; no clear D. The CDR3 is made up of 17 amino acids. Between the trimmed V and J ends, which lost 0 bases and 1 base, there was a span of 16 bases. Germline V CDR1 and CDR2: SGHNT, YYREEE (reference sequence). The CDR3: CASSLGASGDWNTEAFF. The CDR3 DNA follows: TGTGCCAGCAGCTTGGGGGCTAGCGGGGATTGGAACACTGAAGCTTTCTTT.

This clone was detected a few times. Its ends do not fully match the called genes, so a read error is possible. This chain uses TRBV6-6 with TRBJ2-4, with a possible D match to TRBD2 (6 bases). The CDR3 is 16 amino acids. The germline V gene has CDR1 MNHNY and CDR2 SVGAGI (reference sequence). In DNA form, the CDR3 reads TGTGCCAGCAGTAACTCCGGGAGATTAGCCAAAAACATTCAGTACTTC. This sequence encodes CASSNSGRLAKNIQYF.

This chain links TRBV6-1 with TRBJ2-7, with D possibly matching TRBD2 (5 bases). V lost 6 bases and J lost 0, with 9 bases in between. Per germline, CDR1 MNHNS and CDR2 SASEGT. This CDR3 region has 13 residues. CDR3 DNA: TGTGCCAGCAGAGGAGGATCCTCCTACGAGCAGTACTTC. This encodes CASRGGSSYEQYF.

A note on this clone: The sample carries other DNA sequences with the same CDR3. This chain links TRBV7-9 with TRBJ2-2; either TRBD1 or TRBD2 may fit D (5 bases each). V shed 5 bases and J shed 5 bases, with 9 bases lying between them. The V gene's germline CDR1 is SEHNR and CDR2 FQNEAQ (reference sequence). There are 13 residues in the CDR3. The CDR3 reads CASSPGGTGELFF. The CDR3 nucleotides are TGTGCCAGCAGCCCTGGGGGAACCGGGGAGCTGTTTTTT.

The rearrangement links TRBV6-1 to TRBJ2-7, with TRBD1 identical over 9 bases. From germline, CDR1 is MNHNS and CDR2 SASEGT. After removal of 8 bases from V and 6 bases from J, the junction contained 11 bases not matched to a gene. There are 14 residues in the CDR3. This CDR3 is CASWGQGERREQYF. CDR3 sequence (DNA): TGTGCCAGCTGGGGACAGGGAGAAAGGCGCGAGCAGTACTTC.

CDR3 in DNA: TGTGCCAGCAGCTTAGCGCCGGCAGCGAGCTCCTACGAGCAGTACTTC. Protein sequence: CASSLAPAASSYEQYF. The rearrangement joins TRBV7-9 to TRBJ2-7; D gene ambiguous. The CDR3 consists of 16 residues. CDR1 and CDR2 (germline): SEHNR, FQNEAQ (reference sequence). V was trimmed by 0 bases and J by 0 bases, leaving 12 bases between them.

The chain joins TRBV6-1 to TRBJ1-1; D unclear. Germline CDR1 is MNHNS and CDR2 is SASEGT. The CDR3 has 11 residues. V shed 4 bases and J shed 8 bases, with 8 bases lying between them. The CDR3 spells CASSVAPEAFF. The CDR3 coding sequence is TGTGCCAGCAGTGTGGCGCCCGAAGCTTTCTTT.

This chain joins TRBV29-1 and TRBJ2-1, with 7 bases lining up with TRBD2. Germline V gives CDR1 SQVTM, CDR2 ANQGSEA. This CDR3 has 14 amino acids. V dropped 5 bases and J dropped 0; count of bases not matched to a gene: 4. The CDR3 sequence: CSVPGGSSYNEQFF. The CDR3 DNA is TGCAGCGTTCCGGGCGGGAGCTCCTACAATGAGCAGTTCTTC.

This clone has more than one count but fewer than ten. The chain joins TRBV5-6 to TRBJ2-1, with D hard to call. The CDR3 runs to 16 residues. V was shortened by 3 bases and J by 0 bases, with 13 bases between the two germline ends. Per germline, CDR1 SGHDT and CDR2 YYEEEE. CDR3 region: CASSSRLLSSYNEQFF. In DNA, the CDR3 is TGTGCCAGCAGCTCCCGACTCCTAAGCTCCTACAATGAGCAGTTCTTC.

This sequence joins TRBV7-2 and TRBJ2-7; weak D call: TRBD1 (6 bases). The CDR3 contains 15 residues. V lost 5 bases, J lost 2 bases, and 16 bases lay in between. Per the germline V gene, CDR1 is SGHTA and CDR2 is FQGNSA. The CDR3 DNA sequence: TGTGCCAGCAGCCCCGTTGGTGAGGGGGCCTACGAGCAGTACTTC. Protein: CASSPVGEGAYEQYF.